The clone carrying this T cell receptor (beta chain) has only a few counts. Measured with immunoSEQ multiplex PCR; TCRdb has only the in-frame clones, and not every one. Here the sample spans under 1,100,000 clones, approximately 70% being singletons. The sample originates from a study of shared clonotypes between healthy human individuals. Across the whole study: CD4 naive cells filled three plates per donor, CD4 memory three, CD8 naive two and CD8 memory one.

Trimming cost V 5 bases and J 5 bases, with 18 bases left between them. CDR1 is MNHEY, CDR2 SMNVEV, per germline (reference sequence). The CDR3 has 15 residues. Everyone who donated was a Caucasian adult who lived in Nashville, Tennessee. The sequenced sample consisted of memory CD4+ T cells sorted from blood. The subset: CD45RA-negative fraction. V gene TRBV27 combines with J gene TRBJ1-2, with a possible D match to TRBD1 (5 bases). This clonotype was obtained from a man aged 18 to 29 in good health. CDR3 sequence reads: CASSTRRGGEYGYTF. The CDR3, as DNA: TGTGCCAGCAGTACCCGCCGGGGAGGGGAATATGGCTACACCTTC.